A selection of T cell receptor beta chains follows, all from one sample in a study. TCRdb reprocessed the 5' RACE reads with MiXCR, giving one entry per CDR3 protein. Of tens of thousands of distinct CDR3 sequences listed, about 28% are singletons. The sample consisted of naive CD4+ T cells sorted from blood. These TCRs come from a female donor with breast cancer. Both conserved end residues are trimmed from each CDR3.

J gene: TRBJ1-5; V gene: TRBV10-3; CDR3 protein: AISDGRGGFGNQPQH
J gene: TRBJ2-6; V gene: TRBV5-6; CDR3 protein: ASSRGASGANVLT
J gene: TRBJ2-2; V gene: TRBV29-1; CDR3 protein: SVEEQREGLWEPGELF
J gene: TRBJ1-2; V gene: TRBV7-2; CDR3 protein: ASSRLGGYT
J gene: TRBJ2-2; V gene: TRBV11-2; CDR3 protein: ASSFPSGSGGHTGELF
J gene: TRBJ2-7; V gene: TRBV6-6; CDR3 protein: ASSPSDTGTNEQY
J gene: TRBJ1-6; V gene: TRBV5-5; CDR3 protein: ASTSDRGNSPLH
J gene: TRBJ2-7; V gene: TRBV5-1; CDR3 protein: ASSFGASYEQY
J gene: TRBJ1-3; V gene: TRBV7-2; CDR3 protein: ASSLAGQGTGNTIY
J gene: TRBJ2-3; V gene: TRBV20-1; CDR3 protein: SATDSSGGTDTQY
J gene: TRBJ1-6; V gene: TRBV11-1; CDR3 protein: ASSSTDSENSPLH
J gene: TRBJ2-5; V gene: TRBV11-2; CDR3 protein: ASSSRDSSTAQY